The 10 T cell receptor beta chains reported below all come from one sample, sequenced in a study of blood T cell repertoires in COVID-19 (dated by TCRdb to 2018 to 2020). Receptor libraries were prepared by the immunoSEQ multiplex PCR assay. TCRdb re-hosts the immuneACCESS table, in-frame sequences only. Its copies lack some clones; in the studies checked, an unresolved V gene accounts for under half of them, and the cause for the rest is not known. This sample gives around 200,000 clones in total; about 84% of them show up just once. The ten largest clones capture approximately 18% of the sample. What was sequenced was peripheral blood. These receptors originate from a person aged 70 to 79 with COVID-19, enrolled during active disease.

This clone was counted between two and nine times. This rearrangement joins TRBV10-2 to TRBJ2-5; D is perhaps TRBD1 (6 bases). The CDR3 sequence is 14 residues long. Germline CDR1 and CDR2: WSHSY and SAAADI. The ends were cut back, 3 bases at V and 3 bases at J, with 11 bases in the middle. CDR3 in amino acids: CASSDRGEEETQYF. DNA of the CDR3: TGCGCCAGCAGTGACAGGGGCGAAGAAGAGACCCAGTACTTC.

The genes are TRBV5-6 and TRBJ1-2; D remains unclear. Germline assignment: CDR1 SGHDT and CDR2 YYEEEE. The V end lost 0 bases, the J end lost 0 bases, and 9 bases lay between the germline ends. The length of the CDR3 is 15 residues. The CDR3 DNA is TGTGCCAGCAGCTTGGGTCTCAGTTCTAACTATGGCTACACCTTC. Translated: CASSLGLSSNYGYTF.

V and J are TRBV19 and TRBJ1-5; tentative D call: TRBD1 (5 bases). V was shortened by 6 bases and J by 0 bases, with 12 bases between the two germline ends. Germline V gene sequence: CDR1 LNHDA, CDR2 SQIVND (reference sequence). This CDR3 region has 15 residues. The CDR3 region has the DNA TGTGCCAGTAGCACCGGACACAATAGCAATCAGCCCCAGCATTTT. Translation: CASSTGHNSNQPQHF.

V gene TRBV19 combines with J gene TRBJ2-2; tentative D call: TRBD1 (5 bases). The length of the CDR3 is 16 residues. The germline V and J ends were trimmed by 9 bases and 7 bases, with 24 bases remaining between them. Germline V gives CDR1 LNHDA, CDR2 SQIVND (reference sequence). Written as DNA, the CDR3 is TGTGCCAGCACCCGGGCGTCTAGGGGTCTTAGCGGGGAGCTGTTTTTT. It translates to CASTRASRGLSGELFF.

The sample holds a few counts of this clone. The genes are TRBV7-9 and TRBJ1-6, with D hard to call. The ends were cut back, 2 bases at V and 5 bases at J, with 13 bases in the middle. The CDR3 totals 16 residues. Germline CDR1 is SEHNR and CDR2 is FQNEAQ (reference sequence). CDR3 sequence: CASSLRSGSNNSPLHF. CDR3 DNA sequence: TGTGCCAGCAGCTTAAGGTCGGGGAGTAATAATTCACCCCTCCACTTT. Full variable domain (remainder filled in from reference TRBV7-9 and TRBJ1-6): DTGVSQNPRHKITKRGQNVTFRCDPISEHNRLYWYRQTLGQGPEFLTYFQNEAQLEKSRLLSDRFSAERPKGSFSTLEIQRTEQGDSAMYLCASSLRSGSNNSPLHFGNGTRLTVT.

This clone was found a few times. The chain carries TRBV15 and TRBJ2-5; D gene ambiguous. Germline V lookup: CDR1 LNHNV, CDR2 YYDKDF (reference sequence). V lost 3 bases and J lost 1, with 6 bases in between. The CDR3 has 13 residues. CDR3: CATSRRFQETQYF. The CDR3 nucleotides read TGTGCCACCAGCAGGAGATTCCAAGAGACCCAGTACTTC.

As DNA, the CDR3 is TGTGCCAGCAGCTTGCAAGGGGGTCAATGGACGCAGTATTTT. Its protein is CASSLQGGQWTQYF. The gene calls are TRBV5-4 and TRBJ2-3; D might be TRBD1 (6 bases). CDR1 SGHNT and CDR2 YYREEE come from the germline V gene (reference sequence). V was trimmed by 1 base and J by 9 bases, leaving 15 bases between them. The CDR3 is 14 amino acids.

This clone was recorded once. This chain's CDR3 is CASSQALGGLNGYTF. The CDR3 DNA follows: TGTGCCAGCAGCCAAGCACTGGGTGGACTTAATGGCTACACCTTC. This chain joins TRBV14 and TRBJ1-2; D unclear. The CDR3 runs to 15 residues. The V and J ends lost 1 base and 6 bases respectively, with 15 bases between them. CDR1 is SGHDN, CDR2 FVKESK, per germline. The full variable domain, rest sourced from reference TRBV14 and TRBJ1-2, is EAGVTQFPSHSVIEKGQTVTLRCDPISGHDNLYWYRRVMGKEIKFLLHFVKESKQDESGMPNNRFLAERTGGTYSTLKVQPAELEDSGVYFCASSQALGGLNGYTFGSGTRLTVV.

The V gene is TRBV9, the J gene TRBJ2-1, with 7 bases that match TRBD2. Germline CDR1 is SGDLS and CDR2 is YYNGEE. The junction had 8 bases not matched to a gene; V was cut back by 4 bases and J by 4 bases. This CDR3 region has 15 residues. Here the CDR3 reads CASSLLGLGYNEQFF. CDR3 coding DNA: TGTGCCAGCAGCCTACTCGGACTAGGGTACAATGAGCAGTTCTTC.

The rearrangement links TRBV7-2 to TRBJ1-2, with TRBD1 as a possible D gene (5 bases). The CDR3 runs to 13 residues. Germline V gene sequence: CDR1 SGHTA, CDR2 FQGNSA. The ends were cut back, 1 base at V and 2 bases at J, with 5 bases in the middle. The CDR3 nucleotides read TGTGCCAGCAGCTTAGGACAGAACTATGGCTACACCTTC. Protein product: CASSLGQNYGYTF.